Sequencing of this T cell receptor beta chain was carried out in a study of STAT5B mutations in CD4+ large granular lymphocyte leukemia. The CDR3 sequence is 14 residues long. The trim removed 6 bases at V and 4 bases at J, leaving 4 bases unmatched. Germline loops: CDR1 MNHEY, CDR2 SVGAGI. The table came from immunoSEQ multiplex PCR; TCRdb's copy has only in-frame clones and leaves some out. The table lists tens of thousands of clones, 70% to 85% of them singletons. Sequencing was performed on CD4+ T cells from blood buffy coats. The sequence was obtained from a human donor in good health. The V and J genes are TRBV6-5 and TRBJ2-5, with 11 bases identical to TRBD2. Here the CDR3 DNA reads TGTGCCAGCAGACGCGGACTAGCGGGAGAGACCCAGTACTTC. Encoded protein: CASRRGLAGETQYF.